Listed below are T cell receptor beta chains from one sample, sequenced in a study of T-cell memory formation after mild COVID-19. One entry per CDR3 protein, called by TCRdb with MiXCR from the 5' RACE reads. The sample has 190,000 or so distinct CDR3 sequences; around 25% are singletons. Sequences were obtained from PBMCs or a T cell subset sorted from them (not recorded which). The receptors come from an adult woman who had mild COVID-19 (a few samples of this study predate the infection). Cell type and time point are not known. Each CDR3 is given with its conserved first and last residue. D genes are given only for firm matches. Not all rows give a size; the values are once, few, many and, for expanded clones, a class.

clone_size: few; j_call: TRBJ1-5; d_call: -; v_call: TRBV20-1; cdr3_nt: TGCAGTGCTAGAAGGGGGAGCAATCAGCCCCAGCATTTT; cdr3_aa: CSARRGSNQPQHF
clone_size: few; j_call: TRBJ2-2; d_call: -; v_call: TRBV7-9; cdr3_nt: TGTGCCAGCAGGCCGGGGCAGATCCGCACCGGGGAGCTGTTTTTT; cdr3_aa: CASRPGQIRTGELFF
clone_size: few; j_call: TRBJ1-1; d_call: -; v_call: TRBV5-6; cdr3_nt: TGTGCCAGCGAGAGCGGGAGAACTGAAGCTTTCTTT; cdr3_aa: CASESGRTEAFF
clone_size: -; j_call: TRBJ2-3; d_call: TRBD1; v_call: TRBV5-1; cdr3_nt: TGCGCCAGCAGCCCCGGACAGGGTGGTACCACAGATACGCAGTATTTT; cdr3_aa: CASSPGQGGTTDTQYF
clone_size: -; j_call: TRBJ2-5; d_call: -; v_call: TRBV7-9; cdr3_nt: TGTGCCAGCAGCAACCCCGGGGAGACCCAGTACTTC; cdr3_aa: CASSNPGETQYF
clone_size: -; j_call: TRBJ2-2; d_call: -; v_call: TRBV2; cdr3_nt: TGTGCCAGCAGTGTAAAACACCTTTCGAACACCGGGGAGCTGTTTTTT; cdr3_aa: CASSVKHLSNTGELFF
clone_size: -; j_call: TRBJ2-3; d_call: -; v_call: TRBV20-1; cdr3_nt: TGCAGTGCTAAGGCGGGGGCTCCAGATACGCAGTATTTT; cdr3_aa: CSAKAGAPDTQYF
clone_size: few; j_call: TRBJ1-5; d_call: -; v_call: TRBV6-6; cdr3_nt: TGTGCCAGCGCTGGGAGGGGGGACGGCTACAATCAGCCCCAGCATTTT; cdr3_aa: CASAGRGDGYNQPQHF
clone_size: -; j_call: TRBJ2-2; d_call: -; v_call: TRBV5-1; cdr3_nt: TGCGCCAGCAGCCGGACGGCCGTCGGTACCGGGGAGCTGTTTTTT; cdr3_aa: CASSRTAVGTGELFF
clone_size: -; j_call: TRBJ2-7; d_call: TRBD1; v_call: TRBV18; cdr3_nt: TGTGCCAGCTCAGGGGGGACAGGAGCCGAGCAGTACTTC; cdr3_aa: CASSGGTGAEQYF
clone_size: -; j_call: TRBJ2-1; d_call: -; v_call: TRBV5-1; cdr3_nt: TGCGCCAGCAGCTTGTCGACAGGGAGGGTCTCCTACAATGAGCAGTTCTTC; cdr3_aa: CASSLSTGRVSYNEQFF
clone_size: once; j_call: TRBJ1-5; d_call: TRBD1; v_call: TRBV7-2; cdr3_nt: TGTGCCAGCAGCGGAGACAGGGGTAGCAATCAGCCCCAGCATTTT; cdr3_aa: CASSGDRGSNQPQHF
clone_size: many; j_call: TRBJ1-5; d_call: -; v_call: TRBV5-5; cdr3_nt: TGTGCCAGCAGCGGGCTAGGCGGGGATAGCAATCAGCCCCAGCATTTT; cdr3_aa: CASSGLGGDSNQPQHF
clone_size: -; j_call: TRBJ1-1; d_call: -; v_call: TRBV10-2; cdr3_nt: TGCGCCAGCAGTGAGTCACCCCTTATGAACACTGAAGCTTTCTTT; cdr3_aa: CASSESPLMNTEAFF
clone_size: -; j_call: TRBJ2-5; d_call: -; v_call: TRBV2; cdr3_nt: TGTGCAGTGGCGTTCACCGGCACTGGGGAGACCCAGTACTTC; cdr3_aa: CAVAFTGTGETQYF
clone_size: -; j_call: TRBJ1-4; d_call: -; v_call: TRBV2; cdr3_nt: TGTGCCAGCAGTGAAAGAGAAAATGAAAAACTGTTTTTT; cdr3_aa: CASSERENEKLFF
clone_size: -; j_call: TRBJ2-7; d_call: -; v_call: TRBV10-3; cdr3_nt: TGTGCCATCAAGGGGACCCCGAGAGGGGACTCCTACGAGCAGTACTTC; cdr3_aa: CAIKGTPRGDSYEQYF
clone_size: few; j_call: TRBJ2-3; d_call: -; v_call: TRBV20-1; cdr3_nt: TGCAGTGCTGCCGGGACGGAGGTGACAGATACGCAGTATTTT; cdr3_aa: CSAAGTEVTDTQYF
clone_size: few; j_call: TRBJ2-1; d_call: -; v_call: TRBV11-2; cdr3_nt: TGTGCCAGCAGCCTCGAGGGGGGACCCTTCAATGAGCAGTTCTTC; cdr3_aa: CASSLEGGPFNEQFF
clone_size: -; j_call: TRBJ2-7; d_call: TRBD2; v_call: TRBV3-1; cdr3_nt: TGTGCCAGCAGCCAAGATCCTAGCGGGGCCTCCTACGAGCAGTACTTC; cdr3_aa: CASSQDPSGASYEQYF
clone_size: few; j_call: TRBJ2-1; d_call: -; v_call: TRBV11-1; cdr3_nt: TGTGCCAGCAGTCCCCCCGGGCTCGAGGGCGGGGATGAGCAGTTCTTC; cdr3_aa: CASSPPGLEGGDEQFF
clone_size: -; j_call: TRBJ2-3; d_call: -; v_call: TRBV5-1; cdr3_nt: TGCGCCAGCAGCTTGGAGTGGAGGACCACAGATACGCAGTATTTT; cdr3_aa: CASSLEWRTTDTQYF
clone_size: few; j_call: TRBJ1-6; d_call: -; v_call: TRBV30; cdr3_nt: TGTGCCGCCCGGGGCTTAAGCTCCTATAATTCACCCCTCCACTTT; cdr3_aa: CAARGLSSYNSPLHF
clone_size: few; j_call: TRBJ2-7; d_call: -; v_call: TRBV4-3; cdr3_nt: TGCGCCAGCAGCCAAGATCAGGGGATGAAGACCTACGAGCAGTACTTC; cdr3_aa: CASSQDQGMKTYEQYF
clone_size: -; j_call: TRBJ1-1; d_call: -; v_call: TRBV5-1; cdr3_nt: TGCGCCAGCCTCCCGTTTGGGGCCGCCAACACTGAAGCTTTCTTT; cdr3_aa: CASLPFGAANTEAFF
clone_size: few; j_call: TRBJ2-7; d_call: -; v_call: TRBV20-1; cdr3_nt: TGCAGCACTCGGGGCGCCGCCTACGAGCAGTACTTC; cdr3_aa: CSTRGAAYEQYF
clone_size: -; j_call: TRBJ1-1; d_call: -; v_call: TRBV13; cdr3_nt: TGTGCCAGCAGCCCACAAAGGAACACTGAAGCTTTCTTT; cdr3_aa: CASSPQRNTEAFF
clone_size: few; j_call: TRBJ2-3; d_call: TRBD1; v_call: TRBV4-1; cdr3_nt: TGCGCCAGCAGCCAAGATGAGGCGAGGGGGCCCCCGGGAGATACGCAGTATTTT; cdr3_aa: CASSQDEARGPPGDTQYF
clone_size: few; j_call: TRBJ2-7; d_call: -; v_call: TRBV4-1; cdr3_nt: TGCGCCAGCAGCCAGGAAGATCCTCGGCTCGGGGGCTATAGGGAGCAGTACTTC; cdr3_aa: CASSQEDPRLGGYREQYF
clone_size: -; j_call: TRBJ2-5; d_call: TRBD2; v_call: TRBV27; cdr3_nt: TGTGCCAGCAGTTCTGCGGGAGGAGCGCAGGAGACCCAGTACTTC; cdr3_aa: CASSSAGGAQETQYF
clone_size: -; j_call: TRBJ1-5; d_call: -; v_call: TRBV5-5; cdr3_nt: TGTGCCAGCAGTTTGGCCCATGGTCAGCCCCAGCATTTT; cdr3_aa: CASSLAHGQPQHF
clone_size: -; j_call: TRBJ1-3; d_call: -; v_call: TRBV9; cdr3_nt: TGTGCCAGCAGCCTCCGGGGACAACCAGGGGGAAACACCATATATTTT; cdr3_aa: CASSLRGQPGGNTIYF
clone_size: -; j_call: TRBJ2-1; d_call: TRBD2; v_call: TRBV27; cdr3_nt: TGTGCCAGCAGTTTCGGACTAGCGGGTAGGGATGAGCAGTTCTTC; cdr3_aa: CASSFGLAGRDEQFF
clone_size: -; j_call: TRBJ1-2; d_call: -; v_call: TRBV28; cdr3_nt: TGTGCCAGCAGTTTATACTCTACTACGCCAGGAGTCTATGGCTACACCTTC; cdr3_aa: CASSLYSTTPGVYGYTF
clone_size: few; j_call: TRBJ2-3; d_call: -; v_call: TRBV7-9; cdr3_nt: TGTGCCAGCAGCTTAGAGGGGCTTACAGATACGCAGTATTTT; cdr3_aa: CASSLEGLTDTQYF
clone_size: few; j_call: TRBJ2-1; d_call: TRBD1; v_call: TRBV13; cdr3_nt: TGTGCCAGCAGCTCATACAGGGGGCGCGGCGACAATGAGCAGTTCTTC; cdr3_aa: CASSSYRGRGDNEQFF
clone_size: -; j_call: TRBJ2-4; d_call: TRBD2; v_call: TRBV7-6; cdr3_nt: TGTGCCAGCAGCTTAGTCCCGGGACTAGCGGGGGGGCCGGTCAGGCGCCCGGAAAACATTCAGTACTTC; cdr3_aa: CASSLVPGLAGGPVRRPENIQYF
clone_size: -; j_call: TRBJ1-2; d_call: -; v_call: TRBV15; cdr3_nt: TGTGCCACCAGCCAAGGACAGCAAGGGCTCTATGGCTACACCTTC; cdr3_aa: CATSQGQQGLYGYTF
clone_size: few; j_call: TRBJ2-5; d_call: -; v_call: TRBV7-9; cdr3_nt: TGTGCCAGCAGTTACGACAGGGAGACCCAGTACTTC; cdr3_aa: CASSYDRETQYF
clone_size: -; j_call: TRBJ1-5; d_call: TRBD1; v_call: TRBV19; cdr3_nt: TGTGCCAGTAGTCTCCAGGACAGGGCATACAATCAGCCCCAGCATTTT; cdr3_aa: CASSLQDRAYNQPQHF
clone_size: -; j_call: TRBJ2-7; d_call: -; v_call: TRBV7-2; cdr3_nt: TGTGCCAGCAGCTTACGGATCTACGAGCAGTACTTC; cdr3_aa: CASSLRIYEQYF
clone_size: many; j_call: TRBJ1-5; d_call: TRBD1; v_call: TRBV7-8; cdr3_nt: TGTGCCAGCAGCGGATACCGGGACAGTAGCAATCAGCCCCAGCATTTT; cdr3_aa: CASSGYRDSSNQPQHF
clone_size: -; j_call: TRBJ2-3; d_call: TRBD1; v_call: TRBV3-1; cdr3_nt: TGTGCCAGCAGCCATGGACAGGGTGCAGATACGCAGTATTTT; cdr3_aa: CASSHGQGADTQYF
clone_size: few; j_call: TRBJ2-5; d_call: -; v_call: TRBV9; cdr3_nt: TGTGCCAGCAGTTCCCCACAAGAGACCCAGTACTTC; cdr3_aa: CASSSPQETQYF
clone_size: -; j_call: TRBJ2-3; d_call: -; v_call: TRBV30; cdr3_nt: TGTGCCTGGAGGGACATCACAGATACGCAGTATTTT; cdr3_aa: CAWRDITDTQYF
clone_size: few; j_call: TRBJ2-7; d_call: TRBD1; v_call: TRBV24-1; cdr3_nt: TGTGCCACCAGTGGCTGGGGACAGGGGGCTGGCTACGAGCAGTACTTC; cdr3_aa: CATSGWGQGAGYEQYF
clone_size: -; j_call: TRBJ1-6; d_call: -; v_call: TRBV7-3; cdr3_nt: TGTGCCAGCAGCTTACAGGACAGTAATTCACCCCTCCACTTT; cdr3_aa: CASSLQDSNSPLHF
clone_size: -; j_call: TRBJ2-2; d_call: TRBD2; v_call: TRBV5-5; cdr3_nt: TGTGCCAGCAGCGGGCAACTAGCGGGGCGTCGCGGGGAGCTGTTTTTT; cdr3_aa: CASSGQLAGRRGELFF
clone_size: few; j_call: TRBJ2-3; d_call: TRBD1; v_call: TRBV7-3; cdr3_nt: TGTGCCAGCAGTTGGACAGGGGAGACAGATACGCAGTATTTT; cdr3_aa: CASSWTGETDTQYF
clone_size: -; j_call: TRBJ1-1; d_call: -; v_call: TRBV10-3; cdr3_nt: TGTGCCATCAGTGAGGGACAGACGAACACTGAAGCTTTCTTT; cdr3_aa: CAISEGQTNTEAFF
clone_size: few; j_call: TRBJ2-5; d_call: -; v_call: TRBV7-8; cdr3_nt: TGTGCCAGCAGCTTAGTTCGGGGGAGGGAGACCCAGTACTTC; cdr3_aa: CASSLVRGRETQYF
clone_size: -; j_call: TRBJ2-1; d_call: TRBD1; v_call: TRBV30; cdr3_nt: TGTGCCTGGGGGGGACAGTACAATGAGCAGTTCTTC; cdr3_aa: CAWGGQYNEQFF